This T cell receptor beta chain appears in the sequencing data of a study of CD8 T cells in ankylosing spondylitis. The study's findings and limits: In reactive arthritis synovial fluid and blood, some motif variants had been reported before. Ankylosing spondylitis blood appeared to carry a characteristic TCR beta motif of roughly 8 highly homologous variants. In peripheral blood, disease-linked CD8+ clones occurred at relatively low frequencies. There was reportedly significant enrichment of clones that were disease-linked in matched ankylosing spondylitis synovial fluid.

In making TCR beta libraries, quantitative 5'-RACE with molecular barcodes was used. Each CDR3 protein gets one entry after TCRdb re-called the 5' RACE reads with MiXCR. The repertoire holds about 700,000 distinct CDR3 sequences, with under 20% as singletons. V was shortened by 2 bases and J by 1 base, with 15 bases between the two germline ends. Germline-derived CDR1 and CDR2 are DFQATT and SNEGSKA (reference sequence). The CDR3 is 15 residues long. This clonotype appeared a few times. Antigen specificity is unknown. This receptor was taken from a male donor with ankylosing spondylitis. V usage is TRBV20-1 and J usage is TRBJ2-7; the D gene is possibly TRBD1 (6 bases). Sequencing was done on a sample of blood, either unsorted or a sorted T cell fraction (not recorded which). CDR3 in DNA: TGCAGTGCTAGACCCTACAGGGTACAGTCCTACGAGCAGTACTTC. Its translation: CSARPYRVQSYEQYF.